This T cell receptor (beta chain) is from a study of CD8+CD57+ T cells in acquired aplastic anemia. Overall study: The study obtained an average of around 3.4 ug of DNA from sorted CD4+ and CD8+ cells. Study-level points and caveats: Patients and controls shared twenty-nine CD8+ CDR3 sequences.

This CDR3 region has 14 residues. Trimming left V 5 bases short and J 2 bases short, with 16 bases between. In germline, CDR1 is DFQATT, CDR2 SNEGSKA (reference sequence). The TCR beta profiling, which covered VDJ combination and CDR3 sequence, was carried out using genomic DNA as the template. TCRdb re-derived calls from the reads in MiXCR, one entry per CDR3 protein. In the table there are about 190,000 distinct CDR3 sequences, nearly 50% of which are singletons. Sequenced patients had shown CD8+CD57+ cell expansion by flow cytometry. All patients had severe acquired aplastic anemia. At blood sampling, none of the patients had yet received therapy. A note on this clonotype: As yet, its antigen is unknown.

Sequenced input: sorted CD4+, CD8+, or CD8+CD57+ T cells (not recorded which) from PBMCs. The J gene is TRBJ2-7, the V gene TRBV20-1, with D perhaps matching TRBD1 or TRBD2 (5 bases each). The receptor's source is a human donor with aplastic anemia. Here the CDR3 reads CSAQPPGATYEQYF. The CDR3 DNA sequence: TGCAGTGCTCAGCCGCCCGGGGCTACCTACGAGCAGTACTTC.